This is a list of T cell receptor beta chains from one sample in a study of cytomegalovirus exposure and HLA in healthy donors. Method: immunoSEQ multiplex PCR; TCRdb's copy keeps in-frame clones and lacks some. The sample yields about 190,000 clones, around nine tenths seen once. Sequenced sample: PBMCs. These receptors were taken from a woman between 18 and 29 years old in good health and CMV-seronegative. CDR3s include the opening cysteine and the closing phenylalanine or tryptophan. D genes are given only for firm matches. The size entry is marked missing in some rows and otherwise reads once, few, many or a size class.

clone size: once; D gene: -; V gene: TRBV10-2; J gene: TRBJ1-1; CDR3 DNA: TGCGCCAGCCTACAGGGATTCTGGACTGAAGCTTTCTTT; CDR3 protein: CASLQGFWTEAFF
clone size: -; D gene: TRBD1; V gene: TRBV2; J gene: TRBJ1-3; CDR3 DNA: TGTGCCAGCCTACAGGGGGAGAATGGAAACACCATATATTTT; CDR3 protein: CASLQGENGNTIYF
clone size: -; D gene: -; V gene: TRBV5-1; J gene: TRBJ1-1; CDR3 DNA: TGCGCCAGCAGCTTGGAAGGGCAGGGGCGCGGGACTGAAGCTTTCTTT; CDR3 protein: CASSLEGQGRGTEAFF
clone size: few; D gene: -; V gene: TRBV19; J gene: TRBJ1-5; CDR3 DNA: TGTGCCAGTAGTATTGGGGGGAGCAATCAGCCCCAGCATTTT; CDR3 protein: CASSIGGSNQPQHF
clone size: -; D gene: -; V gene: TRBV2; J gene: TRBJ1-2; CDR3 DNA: TGTGCCAGTACTCCCTTGGTTGGCTACACCTTC; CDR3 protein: CASTPLVGYTF
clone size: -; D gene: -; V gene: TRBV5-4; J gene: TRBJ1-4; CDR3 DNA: TGTGCCAGCACCTTTCTAGGGGGGGGAACTAATGAAAAACTGTTTTTT; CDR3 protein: CASTFLGGGTNEKLFF
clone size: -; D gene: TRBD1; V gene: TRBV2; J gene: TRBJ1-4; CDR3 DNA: TGTGCCAGCAGTGCGGCAGGGGGCTTAGAAAAACTGTTTTTT; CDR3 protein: CASSAAGGLEKLFF
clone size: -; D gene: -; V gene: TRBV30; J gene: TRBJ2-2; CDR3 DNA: TGTGCCTGGAGTGTGGGGCCTAACACCGGGGAGCTGTTTTTT; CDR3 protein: CAWSVGPNTGELFF
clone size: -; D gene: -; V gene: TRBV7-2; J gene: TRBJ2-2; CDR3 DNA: TGTGCCAGCAGCGGAGGGGCGTTGGCCGGGGAGCTGTTTTTT; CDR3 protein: CASSGGALAGELFF
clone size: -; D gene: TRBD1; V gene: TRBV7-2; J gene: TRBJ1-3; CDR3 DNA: TGTGCCAGCAGCTTTAAACAGGGGGATAACACCATATATTTT; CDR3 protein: CASSFKQGDNTIYF
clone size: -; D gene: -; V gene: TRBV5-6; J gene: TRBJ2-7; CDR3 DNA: TGTGCCAGCAGCTCCGTGGGTGCTCGGGGTAGCTCCTACGAGCAGTACTTC; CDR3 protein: CASSSVGARGSSYEQYF
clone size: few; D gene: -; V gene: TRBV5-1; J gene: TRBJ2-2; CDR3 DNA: TGCGCCAGCTCCTTCCCGGGGAACGGGGAGCTGTTTTTT; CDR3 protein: CASSFPGNGELFF
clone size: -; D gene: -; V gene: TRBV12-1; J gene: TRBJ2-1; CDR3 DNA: TGTGCCAGCTACTCGGACTTCTTCGTCCCCCATGAGCAGTTCTTC; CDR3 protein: CASYSDFFVPHEQFF